This TCR beta chain derives from a study of blood T cell repertoires in COVID-19. Study overall: Acute and convalescent COVID-19 specimens originated in the United States, Italy and Spain. The analysed material was cDNA or gDNA that came from T cells, B-cell-depleted T cells, or PBMCs.

The CDR3 is 15 amino acids. V lost 7 bases and J lost 4; bases outside the gene matches: 5. CDR1 is SNHLY and CDR2 is FYNNEI in the germline V gene. In the source study's methods: From reference gene primer amplification, estimates of nucleated cell counts were derived. Sequencing used immunoSEQ multiplex PCR; TCRdb keeps in-frame clones, though not all of them. The V and J calls and clone size were taken over from that table, and D and trimming were inferred from the DNA. The data contain tens of thousands of clones, 75% to 85% of them seen just once; the ten biggest clones take up roughly 30%. The chain carries TRBV2 and TRBJ2-3; 13 nucleotides line up with TRBD2. The specimen was peripheral blood. The origin of this receptor is a woman aged 80 or older with acute or convalescent COVID-19. The DNA for the CDR3 is TGTGCCAGCATTTGGACTAGCGGGAGTTCAGATACGCAGTATTTT. Its translation: CASIWTSGSSDTQYF. Full variable domain (rest looked up from reference TRBV2 and TRBJ2-3): EPEVTQTPSHQVTQMGQEVILRCVPISNHLYFYWYRQILGQKVEFLVSFYNNEISEKSEIFDDQFSVERPDGSNFTLKIRSTKLEDSAMYFCASIWTSGSSDTQYFGPGTRLTVL.